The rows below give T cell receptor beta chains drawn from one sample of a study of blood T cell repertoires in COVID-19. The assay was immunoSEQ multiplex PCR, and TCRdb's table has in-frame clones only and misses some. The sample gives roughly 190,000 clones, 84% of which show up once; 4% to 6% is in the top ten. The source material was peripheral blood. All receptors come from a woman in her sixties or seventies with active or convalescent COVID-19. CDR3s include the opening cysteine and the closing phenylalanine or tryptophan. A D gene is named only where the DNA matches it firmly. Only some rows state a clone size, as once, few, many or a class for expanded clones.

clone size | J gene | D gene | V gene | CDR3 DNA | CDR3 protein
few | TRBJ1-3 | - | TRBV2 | TGTGCCAGCAGTGGGCCCTCTGGAAACACCATATATTTT | CASSGPSGNTIYF
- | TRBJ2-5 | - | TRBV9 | TGTGCCAGCAGCCAAACGGGGTTCCAAGAGACCCAGTACTTC | CASSQTGFQETQYF
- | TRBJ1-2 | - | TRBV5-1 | TGCGCCAGCAGCTTGACAGCTCCTAACTATGGCTACACCTTC | CASSLTAPNYGYTF
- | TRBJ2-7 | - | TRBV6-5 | TGTGCCAGCGCTCAAGGGGGACACCTGAGCGGGGACTTC | CASAQGGHLSGDF
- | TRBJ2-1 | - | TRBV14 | TGTGCCAGCAGAGCCTGGGGCGGTACCTACAATGAGCAGTTCTTC | CASRAWGGTYNEQFF
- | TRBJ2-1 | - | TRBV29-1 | TGCAGCGTTGAGGCGGGCAGCACAGAGGATGAGCAGTTCTTC | CSVEAGSTEDEQFF
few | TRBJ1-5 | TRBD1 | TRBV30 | TGTGCCTGGAGTGGACAGGGGGATCAGCCCCAGCATTTT | CAWSGQGDQPQHF
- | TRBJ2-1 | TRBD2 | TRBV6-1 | TGTGCCAGCATTGAAAGCGGGAGCTGGTACAATGAGCAGTTCTTC | CASIESGSWYNEQFF
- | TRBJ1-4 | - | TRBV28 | TGTGCCACCCTTCGCTGGGGGGATAAAGAAAAACTGTTTTTT | CATLRWGDKEKLFF
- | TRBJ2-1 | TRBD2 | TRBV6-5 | TGTGCCAGCGGACGGGGGGAGAATGAGCAGTTCTTC | CASGRGENEQFF
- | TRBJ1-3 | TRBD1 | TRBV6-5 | TGTGCCAGCCGCGGACAGGGACCCTCTGGAAACACCATATATTTT | CASRGQGPSGNTIYF
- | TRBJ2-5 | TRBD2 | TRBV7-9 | TGTGCCAGTGGGACTAGCGGGAGGATCGGAGAGACCCAGTACTTC | CASGTSGRIGETQYF
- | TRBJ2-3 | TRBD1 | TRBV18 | TGTGCCAGCTCACCTACAGGACAGGGGGATACAGATACGCAGTATTTT | CASSPTGQGDTDTQYF
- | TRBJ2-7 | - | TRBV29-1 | TGCAGCGTGGCCCCCCGGGGGGCATCGTCCGACGAGCAGTACTTC | CSVAPRGASSDEQYF
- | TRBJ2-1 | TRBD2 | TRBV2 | TGTGCCAGCAGCGCCGGGACTAGCGAGGTTGAGCAGTTCTTC | CASSAGTSEVEQFF
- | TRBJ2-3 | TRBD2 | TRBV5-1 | TGCGCCAGCAGCTTGGATCTAGCGGGAGGACCAGATACGCAGTATTTT | CASSLDLAGGPDTQYF
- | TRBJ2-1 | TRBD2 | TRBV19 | TGTGCCAGTCACGGCCGGCGGGAGGTGGGGAATGAGCAGTTCTTC | CASHGRREVGNEQFF
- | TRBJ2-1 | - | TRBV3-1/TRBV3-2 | TGTGCCAGCAGCCAACGCCCGGTTAATGAGCAGTTCTTC | CASSQRPVNEQFF
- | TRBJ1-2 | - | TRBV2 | TGTGCCAGCAGTGAAGCCGTACCACAGGGTATTAACTATGGCTACACCTTC | CASSEAVPQGINYGYTF
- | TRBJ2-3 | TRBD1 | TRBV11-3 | TGTGCCAGCAGCCCGAGGCAGGGGGCAACAGATACGCAGTATTTT | CASSPRQGATDTQYF
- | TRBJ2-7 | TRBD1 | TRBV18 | TGTGCCAGCTCACCGACAGGGGCCTCCTACGAGCAGTACTTC | CASSPTGASYEQYF
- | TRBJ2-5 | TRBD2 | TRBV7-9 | TGTGCCAGCAGCGGGAGGGCCGTTTCAGAGACCCAGTACTTC | CASSGRAVSETQYF
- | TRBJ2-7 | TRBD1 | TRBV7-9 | TGTGCCAGCAGCTTTCCTGGGACAGGGAACTACGAGCAGTACTTC | CASSFPGTGNYEQYF
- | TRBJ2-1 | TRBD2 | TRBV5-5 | TGTGCCAGCAGCTACATACAAAGTAGCGGGAGGGCCACAAATGAGCAGTTCTTC | CASSYIQSSGRATNEQFF
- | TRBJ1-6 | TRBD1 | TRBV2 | TGTGCCAGCAACCACAGGGGTAATTCACCCCTCCACTTT | CASNHRGNSPLHF